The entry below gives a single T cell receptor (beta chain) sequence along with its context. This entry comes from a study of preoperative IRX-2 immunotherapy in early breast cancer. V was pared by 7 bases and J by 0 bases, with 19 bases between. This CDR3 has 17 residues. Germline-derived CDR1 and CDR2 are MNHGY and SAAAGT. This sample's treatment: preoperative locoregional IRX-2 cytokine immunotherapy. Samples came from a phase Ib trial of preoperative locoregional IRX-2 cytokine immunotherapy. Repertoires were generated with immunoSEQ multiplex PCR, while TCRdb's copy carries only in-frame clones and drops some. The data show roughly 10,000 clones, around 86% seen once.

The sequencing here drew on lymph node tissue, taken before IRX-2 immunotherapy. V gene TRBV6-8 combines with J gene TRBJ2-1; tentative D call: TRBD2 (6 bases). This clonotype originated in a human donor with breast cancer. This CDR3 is CASIPRVSGVSYNEQFF. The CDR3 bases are TGTGCCAGCATTCCCAGGGTCTCGGGGGTCTCCTACAATGAGCAGTTCTTC.